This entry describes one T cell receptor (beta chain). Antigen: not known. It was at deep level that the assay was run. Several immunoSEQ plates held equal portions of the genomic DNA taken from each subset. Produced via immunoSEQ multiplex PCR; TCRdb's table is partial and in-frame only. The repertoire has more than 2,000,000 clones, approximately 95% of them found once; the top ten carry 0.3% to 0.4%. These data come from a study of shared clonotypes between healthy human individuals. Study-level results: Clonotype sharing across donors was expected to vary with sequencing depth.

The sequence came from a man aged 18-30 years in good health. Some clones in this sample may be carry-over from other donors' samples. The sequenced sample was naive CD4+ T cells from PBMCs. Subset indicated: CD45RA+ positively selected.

The CDR3 DNA is TGCGCCAGCAGCCCGGGGGAGTTTGAGCAGTTCTTC. Translation: CASSPGEFEQFF. The chain recombines TRBV5-1 with TRBJ2-1; possibly TRBD2 for D (6 bases). The CDR3 covers 12 residues. The germline gives CDR1 SGHRS, CDR2 YFSETQ. Between the trimmed V and J ends, which lost 4 bases and 9 bases, there was a span of 11 bases.